The T cell receptor beta chain under discussion was sequenced for a study of T cells of healthy individuals (dated 2018 in TCRdb). The junction shows trimming of 0 bases on V and 4 bases on J, and the gene matches do not reach 5 bases of it. Including the terminal cysteine and phenylalanine, the CDR3 comprises 15 residues. Just the 45-base CDR3 DNA is kept, in frame starting at base 1. CDR1 and CDR2 (SGHRS, YFSETQ) derive from the germline V gene. This clonotype showed up just a few times. Its target antigen remains unknown. There are no base qualities to consult, and no much larger clone falls within one base. Libraries were prepared through 5' RACE. The sequencing machine was an Illumina MiSeq. Using fastp at Q25 and MiXCR, TCRdb reprocessed the public reads and kept productive beta chains. Each entry is one CDR3 protein sequence, shown with its most common DNA and genes. The sample contains 53,000 or so distinct CDR3 sequences, roughly 14% of them found a single time. Roughly a sixth of the sample belongs to the ten largest clones.

The rearranged chain carries TRBV5-1 and TRBJ1-1, and TRBD1 aligns with 8 junction nucleotides. This sequence was found in a human donor in good health. The DNA is TGCGCCAGCAGCTTGGAAGTTACAGGGGGCACTGAAGCTTTCTTT. The resulting protein is CASSLEVTGGTEAFF.